This T cell receptor (beta chain) was captured by sequencing in a study of cytomegalovirus exposure and HLA in healthy donors (dated by TCRdb to about 2017). Study-level background: In an earlier analysis of under 750 of the donors, approximately 260 Gb of sequence data and just under 120 million unique TCR beta sequences from 180 million or so T cells were reported. Class I and class II HLA loci were covered by the typing at four-digit resolution. Among about 390 genotyped donors of the cohort, an average of approximately 240,000 unique TCR beta nucleotide sequences were sequenced per donor, roughly 20% of them non-productive. In a later analysis, previously published TCR beta repertoires from about 670 donors were re-analyzed and high-resolution HLA genotyping was added so that TCR occurrence patterns could be studied. Typing coverage differed by locus: A, B, C, DRB1 and DQB1 were typed in about 629-640 donors, DQA1 in 522, DPA1 in around 610, and DPB1 in roughly 450. The study aimed to test whether cataloging public T cell receptors could reveal signatures of past pathogen exposure. A later genetic analysis used genome-wide SNP genotypes for about 60% of the 666 donors, treating that subset as a discovery cohort. An earlier analysis of some 500 of the donors applied high-throughput TCR beta sequencing to assess whether each TCR beta V gene segment acted as functional or pseudogenic. Because of strong linkage in the cohort, five DR-DQ haplotypes were treated as single units for association and clustering. An early release that covered some 640 HLA-typed donors contained approximately 300 gigabases of sequencing data and about 84 million unique TCR sequences. The study used immunosequencing to profile the T cell repertoires of several hundred subjects and linked those repertoires to cytomegalovirus serostatus. A separate validation cohort of more than 100 different subjects was used in addition to the roughly 700-subject first cohort. High-throughput TCR immunosequencing, statistical association of individual TCRs with disease status, and machine learning were combined to predict cytomegalovirus infection status. Every discovery cohort repertoire had been produced on one sequencing platform. The later analysis used no new phenotypic data to find candidate immune exposures, relying instead on TCR beta sequences and their occurrence across donors. Donor age, sex, ethnicity and CMV serostatus were compiled together with the repertoire data. Of the 300 to 450 genotyped donors, more than 75% were placed in the genetic ancestry cluster associated with self-reported Caucasian donors. What the authors observed across the whole study: When HLA alleles, especially DR and DQ, strongly co-occurred, attributing TCR associations to individual alleles was difficult. Compared with the roughly 720-donor mean, donors in an Asian-associated ancestry cluster had fewer N-insertions in productive TCRs, according to a later genetic analysis. A further reported finding was that TCR beta sequences accurately predicted the HLA-A and HLA-B alleles for most subjects in the first cohort. For the cohort, immune exposure information was limited to CMV serostatus. Because HLA typing was unavailable for some donors at each locus, only the typed subset was used in association tests. Most CMV-associated TCR beta chains appeared to be HLA-restricted in a later analysis, and the HLA associations seemed to be driven largely by CMV exposure. In an earlier analysis of about 540 of the donors, most TCR beta V segments were observed in productive rearrangements about 87% or about 30% of the time, broadly matching IMGT annotations. In a later genetic analysis, a missense DCLRE1C variant was associated with V-gene and J-gene trimming of TCR beta chains, and the association was replicated in an independent cohort. Roughly uniform sequencing depth across donors was assumed in presence/absence analyses, although this assumption may not hold. In vitro tests confirmed that a few of the cytomegalovirus-associated TCR beta chains recognize cytomegalovirus antigens. The sequencing pipeline was judged likely to have produced a cluster of highly shared sequence variants as a technical artifact. In a later analysis, TCR association rates were found to vary across HLA loci, with the most associated TCRs seen for DRB1 alleles and the fewest for HLA-C alleles. Correlated functional status among segregating V segments might reflect linkage disequilibrium, but an unknown experimental factor could not be ruled out. Some IMGT-functional V segments, including TRBV6-2 and TRBV6-3, could not be told apart with the 87-base-pair reads, so those segments were excluded. The cohort was sequenced for TCR beta chains only, and without alpha or paired-chain data the features that could be detected were limited. In a later analysis, several top co-occurrence clusters were reported to appear linked to parvovirus B19, influenza, CMV and Epstein-Barr virus. The classifier was reported to diagnose cytomegalovirus status with high specificity and sensitivity in both the original and validation cohorts. The authors suggested that the approach could potentially be extended to other disease states and immunological phenotypes. A total of 150 or so TCR beta chains were listed by the study as associated with cytomegalovirus. Across donors, most TCR sequences were observed very rarely, whereas some public TCRs were present in many individuals. Because counts were too low, approximately 18 rarely observed V segments, including chromosome 9 orphons, were excluded from the earlier analysis of about 500 of the donors. In a later analysis, HLA-associated TCR beta chains were found to be more clonally expanded and to have lower generation probabilities than equally common non-associated chains. In a later analysis, about 16,000 TCR beta sequences were associated with specific HLA alleles at a false discovery rate of 0.05.

As concerns this clone: It has no known antigen specificity. Base qualities were left out, and no much larger clone turns up one base away.

CDR1 SGHAT and CDR2 FQDESV were looked up in the germline V gene (reference sequence). From cysteine to phenylalanine, the CDR3 is 12 amino acids long. Only CDR3 DNA remains: 36 bases, in frame from the first base. The V and J ends are trimmed by 0 bases and 4 bases, leaving 3 bases between them. The cohort consisted of more than 650 healthy bone marrow donors. At the time of sampling, all cohort members were nominally healthy, though unrecorded immune exposures were likely present. The donor tested CMV seropositive, placing the donor among the 290 or so seropositive members of the cohort. A peripheral blood sample was collected from each donor, and TCR beta sequencing was performed on peripheral blood mononuclear cells. The Qiagen DNeasy Blood Extraction Kit was used to extract genomic DNA from the blood cell samples. Libraries were prepared through the immunoSEQ multiplex PCR assay. For the multiplex PCR, a mixture combining 60 forward primers for TCR Vbeta segments and 13 reverse primers for TCR Jbeta segments was used. The CDR3 region of rearranged TCR beta genes was amplified from genomic DNA by a multiplex PCR assay. On the Illumina HiSeq System, the amplified TCR beta libraries were sequenced as 87-base-pair reads. The study's processing was this. Across the 670 or so repertoires, a later analysis counted some 80 million unique TCR beta chains, roughly 11 million of which were shared by at least two donors. To remove PCR and sequencing errors, raw reads were error-corrected and collapsed into unique sequences using a nearest-neighbor algorithm that merged closely related sequences. CDR3 sequences were aligned to IMGT reference sequences to assign V, D and J gene segments. Each retained sequence needed at least a six-nucleotide match to both a V gene segment and a J gene segment. Rearrangements were called productive when the CDR3 lacked stop codons and stayed in frame with V and J; all others were non-productive. Following IMGT convention, CDR3 was defined as the stretch from the second conserved V-encoded cysteine up to the conserved J-encoded phenylalanine. In an earlier analysis of around 600 of the donors, sequences lacking an unambiguous match to a single V gene segment were excluded. In an earlier analysis of 587 of the donors, a V segment was called functional when productive rearrangements were above 56.7%, and segregating when the standard deviation between donors exceeded 5%. A statistical classification framework was built for diagnosing cytomegalovirus status from the catalog of TCR beta chain sequences. A later analysis assigned V and J genes by comparing TCR nucleotide sequences with IMGT/GENE-DB human TR gene sequences. In a later analysis, CDR3 sequences and most-parsimonious VDJ recombination scenarios were assigned using the TCRdist pipeline. A later analysis defined each TCR beta chain by its CDR3 amino acid sequence plus V-gene family, and excluded reads lacking a unique V-gene family. A later analysis removed 550 to 650 highly shared, low-generation-probability nucleotide sequences to deal with suspected cross-contamination and a sequencing artifact. A later analysis calculated a clonal expansion index for each public chain from normalized within-repertoire ranks of inferred template counts. In a later analysis, generation probabilities were computed with a VDJ recombination model fitted to out-of-frame rearrangements, and the resulting probabilities were checked against IGoR. A later analysis scored TCR-TCR, TCR-HLA and TCR-CMV co-occurrence with hypergeometric tests, applying a repertoire-size bias correction to TCR pairs. A later analysis estimated false discovery rates by permuting HLA or CMV assignments 20 times. In a later analysis, co-occurring TCRs were grouped using DBSCAN, with TCRdist sequence similarity added in when clustering inside HLA-allele-positive subsets. Co-occurrence clustering excluded repertoires with fewer than 30,000 or more than 120,000 public chains, plus five with anomalous nucleotide sharing. Here the immuneACCESS table is served through TCRdb, limited to in-frame sequences with V and J called. Missing clones are a known gap in these copies; in checked studies unresolved V genes cover under half, and the rest lacks a known reason. V and J calls and clone size are as listed in that table; D and trimming were resolved from the DNA. A total of more than 110,000 clones appear in this sample, over 60% of them only once. The top ten constitute under 1.5% of the sample.

The chain joins TRBV11-1 to TRBJ2-5, with the D gene not clear enough to name. This clonotype was sampled from a male donor in good health and CMV-seropositive. Sequenced material: PBMCs. The DNA sequence follows: TGTGCCAGCAGCTTAGCCGGAGAGACCCAGTACTTC. It specifies CASSLAGETQYF.